This T cell receptor beta chain is from a study of blood T cell repertoires in COVID-19. Germline-derived CDR1 and CDR2 are MNHEY and SVGAGI. V lost 6 bases and J lost 17, with 17 bases in between. CDR3 length equals 12 residues. Here immunoSEQ multiplex PCR was the method, and the copy in TCRdb shows in-frame clones only, minus some. The repertoire consists of fewer than 350,000 clones, with roughly nine tenths occurring once and the leading ten covering over 3.5%. The clonotype comes from a woman aged 55-70 years with COVID-19, enrolled during active disease. V and J are TRBV6-5 and TRBJ1-6; D is unclear. Sequences were obtained from peripheral blood. In DNA, the CDR3 is TGTGCCAGCAGCAATTCCGGGGATCACTTCCACTTT. It yields the protein CASSNSGDHFHF.